This TCR beta chain was recovered during a study of T-cell memory formation after mild COVID-19. Regarding the study as a whole: Memory cells collected pre-infection included some clones that later responded, suggesting cross-reactive memory joined. Second-wave clones with a day 37 peak had unconfirmed SARS-CoV-2 specificity.

This clonotype has more than one count but fewer than ten. The antigen remains undetermined. V lost 1 base, J lost 6 bases, and 13 bases lay in between. The germline V gene has CDR1 MDHEN and CDR2 SYDVKM. The CDR3 length is 15 residues. 5'RACE with constant-segment primers yielded barcoded, UMI-tagged TCR alpha and TCR beta cDNA libraries. Each CDR3 protein is one row after TCRdb ran MiXCR on the 5' RACE reads. The table shows 220,000 or so distinct CDR3 sequences, with over 9.5% occurring only once. Sequenced input: PBMCs or a T cell subset sorted from them (not recorded which). The chain combines TRBV28 with TRBJ2-1, with D perhaps matching TRBD1 (6 bases). The sequence derives from a man between 18 and 35 years old who had mild COVID-19 (a few samples of this study predate the infection). Cell type and time point are not known. The CDR3, as DNA: TGTGCCAGCAGTTTATCAGGGGCGCTATCCAATGAGCAGTTCTTC. This sequence encodes CASSLSGALSNEQFF.